A selection of T cell receptor beta chains follows, all from one sample in a study of blood T cell repertoires in COVID-19. Clones were sequenced by immunoSEQ multiplex PCR, and TCRdb holds only the in-frame ones, with some missing. The table records nearly 300,000 clones, approximately 90% of them present only once. The specimen was peripheral blood. Receptors were obtained from a young woman who had recovered from COVID-19. CDR3s include the opening cysteine and the closing phenylalanine or tryptophan. The D gene is left open where the match is weak. Expanded clones get a size class; other rows say once, few or many, or leave the size out.

D gene	CDR3 length	clone size	V gene	J gene	CDR3 protein	CDR3 DNA
.	14	.	TRBV28	TRBJ2-7	CASSLQGRSYEQYF	TGTGCCAGCAGTTTACAGGGTAGGTCCTACGAGCAGTACTTC
.	15	.	TRBV6-6	TRBJ1-2	CASSDTGGRNYGYTF	TGTGCCAGCAGTGACACGGGGGGGAGAAACTATGGCTACACCTTC
.	12	.	TRBV27	TRBJ1-1	CASKTGNTEAFF	TGTGCCAGCAAGACAGGGAACACTGAAGCTTTCTTT
.	15	.	TRBV11-2	TRBJ2-3	CASSLYGVSTDTQYF	TGTGCCAGCAGCTTATACGGGGTGAGCACAGATACGCAGTATTTT
.	13	.	TRBV27	TRBJ1-2	CASSLAGQHGYTF	TGTGCCAGCAGTCTGGCAGGACAGCATGGCTACACCTTC
.	16	once	TRBV4-1	TRBJ2-1	CASSQGQQAAYNEQFF	TGCGCCAGCAGCCAAGGTCAGCAGGCAGCCTACAATGAGCAGTTCTTC
.	14	.	TRBV6-5	TRBJ2-2	CASSPYRDSGELFF	TGTGCCAGCAGTCCATACAGGGATAGCGGGGAGCTGTTTTTT
TRBD1	17	.	TRBV3-1/TRBV3-2	TRBJ2-5	CASSPSPPGTGEETQYF	TGTGCCAGCAGCCCTTCCCCCCCCGGGACAGGGGAAGAGACCCAGTACTTC
TRBD1	15	.	TRBV5-1	TRBJ1-3	CASLPGTGAGNTIYF	TGCGCCAGCCTTCCCGGGACAGGGGCTGGAAACACCATATATTTT
.	15	.	TRBV9	TRBJ2-7	CASSVGLSSPYEQYF	TGTGCCAGCAGCGTAGGACTATCCTCGCCCTACGAGCAGTACTTC
.	16	.	TRBV27	TRBJ1-6	CASSSLGGIVGSPLHF	TGTGCCAGCAGTTCGTTGGGGGGAATTGTCGGTTCACCCCTCCACTTT
TRBD1	12	.	TRBV29-1	TRBJ1-2	CSVGGQGYGYTF	TGCAGCGTTGGGGGACAGGGCTATGGCTACACCTTC
TRBD2	15	.	TRBV6-6	TRBJ2-5	CASSYSAGGPQTQYF	TGTGCCAGCAGTTACTCAGCGGGGGGGCCACAGACCCAGTACTTC
TRBD1	16	.	TRBV19	TRBJ1-2	CASSKETGDALYGYTF	TGTGCCAGTAGTAAGGAGACAGGGGATGCGCTCTATGGCTACACCTTC
TRBD1	14	.	TRBV9	TRBJ1-2	CASSVGGQGYGYTF	TGTGCCAGCAGCGTGGGGGGACAGGGATATGGCTACACCTTC
TRBD2	17	.	TRBV27	TRBJ2-3	CASSRTVSGGNTDTQYF	TGTGCCAGCAGTCGAACCGTCAGCGGGGGGAACACAGATACGCAGTATTTT
.	15	.	TRBV7-9	TRBJ1-2	CASRRGDGTFYGYTF	TGTGCCAGCAGAAGAGGGGATGGGACTTTCTATGGCTACACCTTC
TRBD2	15	.	TRBV9	TRBJ2-3	CASSVISGVADTQYF	TGTGCCAGCAGCGTGATTAGCGGGGTAGCAGATACGCAGTATTTT
TRBD1	15	few	TRBV6-5	TRBJ1-1	CASSYSGTGSLEAFF	TGTGCCAGCAGTTACTCCGGGACAGGGAGCCTAGAAGCTTTCTTT
.	13	few	TRBV7-2	TRBJ2-7	CASSADKGDEQYF	TGTGCCAGCAGCGCGGATAAGGGGGACGAGCAGTACTTC